The 28 T cell receptor beta chains below come from one sample, sequenced in a study of graft-versus-host responses after intestinal transplantation. Their specific antigens are unknown. The protocol was immunoSEQ multiplex PCR, while the TCRdb copy is restricted to in-frame clones and leaves out a portion. Altogether roughly 100,000 clones are present, about 90% being singletons, with the ten largest covering approximately 0.88%. The starting material was unstimulated CD4+ T cells sorted from spleen or lymph node cells, obtained before intestinal transplant. The receptors stem from a human donor who received an intestinal transplant.

This chain links TRBV6-1 with TRBJ1-3, with D hard to call. This CDR3 region has 14 residues. The V end lost 3 bases, the J end lost 2 bases, and 8 bases lay between the germline ends. Germline V gives CDR1 MNHNS, CDR2 SASEGT. The DNA for the CDR3 is TGTGCCAGCAGTGAGGCTGGGGCTGGAAACACCATATATTTT. Protein sequence: CASSEAGAGNTIYF.

The rearrangement joins TRBV28 to TRBJ2-7; D may match TRBD1 or TRBD2 (6 bases each). Germline lookup yields CDR1 MDHEN and CDR2 SYDVKM. The germline V and J ends were trimmed by 7 bases and 4 bases, with 11 bases remaining between them. The CDR3 sequence is 12 residues long. The CDR3 protein is CASKGGAYEQYF. The CDR3 DNA is TGTGCCAGCAAGGGGGGCGCGTACGAGCAGTACTTC.

The J gene is TRBJ1-2, the V gene TRBV18; a weak D match, TRBD1 (5 bases). CDR3 size: 13 residues. Germline CDR1 and CDR2: KGHSH and LQKENI. The germline V and J ends were trimmed by 0 bases and 7 bases, with 9 bases remaining between them. CDR3: CASSPPGEGGYTF. CDR3 nucleotides: TGTGCCAGCTCACCACCAGGGGAGGGTGGCTACACCTTC.

V gene TRBV9 combines with J gene TRBJ2-7; weak D call: TRBD2 (6 bases). This CDR3 region has 16 residues. Trimming shortened V by 3 bases and J by 0 bases, and 16 bases separated the two germline ends. The germline gives CDR1 SGDLS, CDR2 YYNGEE. The chain's CDR3 is CASSEGGPRSSYEQYF. The CDR3 DNA sequence: TGTGCCAGCAGCGAGGGAGGACCACGGAGCTCCTACGAGCAGTACTTC.

V and J are TRBV10-2 and TRBJ2-5; D unclear. V gave up 8 bases and J gave up 3 bases, with 7 bases separating them. The CDR3 loop spans 11 amino acids. Germline lookup yields CDR1 WSHSY and CDR2 SAAADI. CDR3 amino acids: CASRIEETQYF. CDR3 nucleotides: TGCGCCAGCCGAATTGAAGAGACCCAGTACTTC.

V is TRBV6-5 and J is TRBJ2-6, with D unclear. The CDR3 sequence is 16 residues long. Germline V gene lookup returns CDR1 MNHEY and CDR2 SVGAGI. The ends were cut back, 0 bases at V and 0 bases at J, with 6 bases in the middle. The CDR3 sequence is CASSYSISSGANVLTF. The CDR3 coding sequence is TGTGCCAGCAGTTACTCGATCTCCTCTGGGGCCAACGTCCTGACTTTC.

The V and J genes are TRBV18 and TRBJ2-3, with D unresolved. The germline gives CDR1 KGHSH, CDR2 LQKENI. The V and J ends lost 3 bases and 0 bases respectively, with 10 bases between them. This CDR3 comprises 15 residues. The CDR3 sequence is CASSPIVSSTDTQYF. The CDR3 bases are TGTGCCAGCTCACCTATCGTCAGTAGCACAGATACGCAGTATTTT. The full variable domain, its missing parts supplied by reference TRBV18 and TRBJ2-3, is NAGVMQNPRHLVRRRGQEARLRCSPMKGHSHVYWYRQLPEEGLKFMVYLQKENIIDESGMPKERFSAEFPKEGPSILRIQQVVRGDSAAYFCASSPIVSSTDTQYFGPGTRLTVL.

The chain combines TRBV19 with TRBJ2-6; D uncertain. Germline values: CDR1 LNHDA, CDR2 SQIVND (reference sequence). Trimming took off 3 bases at V and 2 bases at J, with 11 bases between the two ends. The CDR3 is 16 residues long. Here the CDR3 DNA reads TGTGCCAGTAGTATGCGGACGGCCCCTGGGGCCAACGTCCTGACTTTC. It specifies CASSMRTAPGANVLTF.

The chain couples TRBV7-9 to TRBJ1-3; no definite D call. Germline lookup yields CDR1 SEHNR and CDR2 FQNEAQ (reference sequence). This CDR3 is built from 13 residues. Trimming left V 1 base short and J 2 bases short, with 3 bases between. Here the CDR3 reads CASSLDAGNTIYF. DNA of the CDR3: TGTGCCAGCAGCTTAGACGCTGGAAACACCATATATTTT.

The chain is built from TRBV19 and TRBJ2-3, with 8 bases matching TRBD1. J gave up 2 bases and V 3 bases, and 16 bases lay outside the gene matches. The CDR3 is 19 amino acids. Germline CDR1 and CDR2: LNHDA and SQIVND (reference sequence). CDR3: CASSIKAGTGLGHTDTQYF. CDR3 bases: TGTGCCAGTAGTATTAAGGCCGGGACAGGTCTAGGGCACACAGATACGCAGTATTTT.

The chain joins TRBV27 to TRBJ1-5; D is undetermined. Trimming cost V 2 bases and J 2 bases, with 10 bases left between them. This CDR3 contains 15 residues. CDR1 MNHEY and CDR2 SMNVEV come from the germline V gene (reference sequence). DNA of the CDR3: TGTGCCAGCAGTTTAGTTGGTTATGGCAATCAGCCCCAGCATTTT. This codes for CASSLVGYGNQPQHF.

The chain employs TRBV4-2 and TRBJ2-4; D unclear. V gave up 3 bases and J gave up 0 bases, with 15 bases separating them. The CDR3 totals 17 residues. Germline CDR1 is LGHNA and CDR2 is YNFKEQ. The CDR3 loop is CASSHGPGSLAKNIQYF. For the CDR3, the DNA is TGTGCCAGCAGCCATGGGCCCGGTAGCCTAGCCAAAAACATTCAGTACTTC.

The V gene is TRBV28, the J gene TRBJ2-3; 11 nucleotides agree with TRBD2. The germline V gene has CDR1 MDHEN and CDR2 SYDVKM. V shed 2 bases and J 10 bases; nucleotides not matched to a gene: 8. The CDR3 has 15 amino acids. DNA for the CDR3: TGTGCCAGCAGTTTAATCGCCCTAGCGGGGGGTGCGCAGTATTTT. This gives the protein CASSLIALAGGAQYF.

V and J are TRBV5-1 and TRBJ2-5; a possible D gene is TRBD2 (6 bases). In germline, CDR1 is SGHRS, CDR2 YFSETQ. The CDR3 loop spans 18 amino acids. Trimming took off 0 bases at V and 5 bases at J, with 23 bases between the two ends. This chain's CDR3 is CASSLGAQLAWAGETQYF. The CDR3 region has the DNA TGCGCCAGCAGCTTGGGGGCCCAACTAGCTTGGGCGGGGGAGACCCAGTACTTC.

This chain links TRBV27 with TRBJ1-6; D ambiguous. V was shortened by 0 bases and J by 4 bases, with 7 bases between the two germline ends. Germline CDR1 reads MNHEY; CDR2 reads SMNVEV (reference sequence). The CDR3 runs to 15 residues. CDR3 DNA: TGTGCCAGCAGTTTATCGCGACATTATAATTCACCCCTCCACTTT. It is translated as CASSLSRHYNSPLHF.

This clone has just a few counts. This chain connects TRBV10-2 to TRBJ2-7; 9 bases are shared with TRBD1. This CDR3 comprises 15 residues. Trimming took 6 bases from V and 0 from J; bases not matched to a gene: 6. The V gene's germline CDR1 is WSHSY and CDR2 SAAADI. In nucleotides, the CDR3 is TGCGCCAGCAGCGACACAGGGGGCTCCTCCTACGAGCAGTACTTC. It translates to CASSDTGGSSYEQYF.

This sequence joins TRBV15 and TRBJ2-7; TRBD1 might be the D (5 bases). This CDR3 contains 14 residues. CDR1 is LNHNV and CDR2 is YYDKDF in the germline V gene (reference sequence). V was pared by 5 bases and J by 4 bases, with 15 bases between. In DNA, the CDR3 is TGTGCCACCAGCGCAGGGTTAGGGTGGTACGAGCAGTACTTC. Its translation: CATSAGLGWYEQYF. Based on the CDR3 plus reference TRBV15 and TRBJ2-7, the full variable domain is DAMVIQNPRYQVTQFGKPVTLSCSQTLNHNVMYWYQQKSSQAPKLLFHYYDKDFNNEADTPDNFQSRRPNTSFCFLDIRSPGLGDTAMYLCATSAGLGWYEQYFGPGTRLTVT.

For this clone: Additional DNA sequences in this sample encode the identical CDR3. This chain connects TRBV27 to TRBJ2-2; TRBD1 might be the D (5 bases). Germline assignment: CDR1 MNHEY and CDR2 SMNVEV (reference sequence). This CDR3 region has 15 residues. The V and J ends lost 2 bases and 5 bases respectively, with 12 bases between them. The CDR3 bases are TGTGCCAGCAGTTTAAATAGGGGTGGAACCGGGGAGCTGTTTTTT. Translated: CASSLNRGGTGELFF.

The chain employs TRBV5-1 and TRBJ2-6; no clear D. The germline V gene has CDR1 SGHRS and CDR2 YFSETQ. The CDR3 contains 15 residues. V was clipped by 3 bases and J by 0 bases, with 7 bases between them. The DNA of the CDR3 is TGCGCCAGCAGCTCGGGTAGCTCTGGGGCCAACGTCCTGACTTTC. This codes for CASSSGSSGANVLTF.

The CDR3 region is CASSQVGSQGRVEQYF. The CDR3 coding sequence is TGCGCCAGCAGCCAAGTAGGGAGTCAGGGGAGAGTCGAGCAGTACTTC. The chain links TRBV4-1 to TRBJ2-7; weak D call: TRBD1 (6 bases). Deletions cut 1 base from V and 6 bases from J, with 19 bases between. The CDR3 runs to 16 residues. CDR1 MGHRA and CDR2 YSYEKL come from the germline V gene.

The genes are TRBV11-2 and TRBJ2-5, with 7 bases fitting TRBD2. Per the germline V gene, CDR1 is SGHAT and CDR2 is FQNNGV. The J segment lost 7 bases and the V segment lost 2 bases, leaving 10 bases of the junction unmatched. The length of the CDR3 is 15 residues. Here the CDR3 reads CASSLNRDSGGTQYF. CDR3 in DNA: TGTGCCAGCAGCTTAAACCGGGACTCGGGGGGGACCCAGTACTTC.

The rearrangement links TRBV5-1 to TRBJ2-2; D remains unclear. Germline assignment: CDR1 SGHRS and CDR2 YFSETQ. This CDR3 comprises 15 residues. Trimming left V 0 bases short and J 6 bases short, with 12 bases between. CDR3 in amino acids: CASSLARLLSGELFF. CDR3 sequence (DNA): TGCGCCAGCAGCTTGGCACGGCTTCTTTCCGGGGAGCTGTTTTTT. The entire variable domain, with the rest obtained from reference TRBV5-1 and TRBJ2-2, is as follows: KAGVTQTPRYLIKTRGQQVTLSCSPISGHRSVSWYQQTPGQGLQFLFEYFSETQRNKGNFPGRFSGRQFSNSRSEMNVSTLELGDSALYLCASSLARLLSGELFFGEGSRLTVL.

The genes are TRBV7-2 and TRBJ2-5, with 7 bases matching TRBD2. V shed 1 base, J shed 2 bases, and the junction held 7 bases outside the gene matches. The CDR3 extends over 16 amino acids. Germline values: CDR1 SGHTA, CDR2 FQGNSA. The CDR3 sequence: CASSLVSGSSQETQYF. CDR3 sequence (DNA): TGTGCCAGCAGCTTAGTTAGCGGGTCGTCACAAGAGACCCAGTACTTC.

The chain employs TRBV5-4 and TRBJ2-7; TRBD1 aligns across 7 bases. Germline V gives CDR1 SGHNT, CDR2 YYREEE (reference sequence). The CDR3 contains 13 residues. With 5 bases clipped from V and 5 bases from J, the junction kept 7 bases outside the gene matches. CDR3 bases: TGTGCCAGCAGGTACCGGGACAGTGACGAGCAGTACTTC. Translating gives CASRYRDSDEQYF.

This clone was picked up one time. The chain employs TRBV10-3 and TRBJ1-6; 8 bases fit TRBD1. V lost 6 bases to trimming and J lost 1 base; unmatched junction nucleotides: 5. Germline CDR1 reads ENHRY; CDR2 reads SYGVKD. This CDR3 is 16 amino acids long. The CDR3 spells CAISKDRASYNSPLHF. CDR3 in DNA: TGTGCCATCAGCAAGGACAGGGCTTCCTATAATTCACCCCTCCACTTT.

The chain uses TRBV5-1 and TRBJ1-1, with no clear D. The CDR3 sequence is 14 residues long. The germline V gene has CDR1 SGHRS and CDR2 YFSETQ. The V end was cut by 0 bases, the J end by 0 bases, with 6 bases between. The CDR3 DNA sequence: TGCGCCAGCAGCTTGGGGCCCCTGAACACTGAAGCTTTCTTT. Translated: CASSLGPLNTEAFF.

This clone was observed a handful of times. Other DNA sequences in the same sample also yield this CDR3. The chain has TRBV5-5 and TRBJ1-3; D remains unclear. This CDR3 comprises 14 residues. Trimming removed 2 bases from V and 0 bases from J, with 6 bases in between. Germline values: CDR1 SGHKS, CDR2 YYEKEE (reference sequence). In DNA, the CDR3 is TGTGCCAGCAGCTTTTCCCACTCTGGAAACACCATATATTTT. As protein: CASSFSHSGNTIYF.

The chain has TRBV4-1 and TRBJ2-2; TRBD2 is a possible D gene (6 bases). This CDR3 region has 17 residues. V was pared by 3 bases and J by 3 bases, with 17 bases between. Germline values: CDR1 MGHRA, CDR2 YSYEKL. CDR3 coding DNA: TGCGCCAGCAGCCATCTGGACCGGGACTTCTACACCGGGGAGCTGTTTTTT. Translation gives CASSHLDRDFYTGELFF.